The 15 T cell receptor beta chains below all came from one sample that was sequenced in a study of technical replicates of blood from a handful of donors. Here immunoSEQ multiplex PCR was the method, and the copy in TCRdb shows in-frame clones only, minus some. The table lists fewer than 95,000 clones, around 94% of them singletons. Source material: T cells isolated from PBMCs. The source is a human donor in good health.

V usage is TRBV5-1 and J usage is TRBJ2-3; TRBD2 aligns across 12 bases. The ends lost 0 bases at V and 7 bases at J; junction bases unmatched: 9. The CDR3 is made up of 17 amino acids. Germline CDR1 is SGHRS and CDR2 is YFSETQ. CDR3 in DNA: TGCGCCAGCAGCTTGGAAGGGCTAGCGGGAGGGTTGTATACGCAGTATTTT. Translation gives CASSLEGLAGGLYTQYF. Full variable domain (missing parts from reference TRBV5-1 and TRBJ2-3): KAGVTQTPRYLIKTRGQQVTLSCSPISGHRSVSWYQQTPGQGLQFLFEYFSETQRNKGNFPGRFSGRQFSNSRSEMNVSTLELGDSALYLCASSLEGLAGGLYTQYFGPGTRLTVL.

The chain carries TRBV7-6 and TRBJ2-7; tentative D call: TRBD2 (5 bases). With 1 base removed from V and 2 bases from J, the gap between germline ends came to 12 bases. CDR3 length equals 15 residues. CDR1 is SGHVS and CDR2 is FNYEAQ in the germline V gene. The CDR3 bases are TGTGCCAGCAGCTTAGATTGGGAGACCCCCTACGAGCAGTACTTC. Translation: CASSLDWETPYEQYF.

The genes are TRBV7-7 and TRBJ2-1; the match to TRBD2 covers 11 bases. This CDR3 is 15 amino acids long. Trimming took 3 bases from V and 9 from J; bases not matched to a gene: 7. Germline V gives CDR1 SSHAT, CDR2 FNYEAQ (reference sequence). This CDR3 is CASSLTSGVTGEQFF. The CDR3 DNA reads TGTGCCAGCAGCTTGACTAGCGGGGTGACCGGTGAGCAGTTCTTC.

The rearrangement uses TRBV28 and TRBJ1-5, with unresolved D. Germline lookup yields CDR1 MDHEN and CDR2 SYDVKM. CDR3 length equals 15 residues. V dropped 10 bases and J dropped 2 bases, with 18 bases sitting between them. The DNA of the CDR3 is TGTGCCACCGGGGAGCAGGTTCGGGGCAATCAGCCCCAGCATTTT. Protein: CATGEQVRGNQPQHF. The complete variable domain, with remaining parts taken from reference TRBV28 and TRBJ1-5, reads DVKVTQSSRYLVKRTGEKVFLECVQDMDHENMFWYRQDPGLGLRLIYFSYDVKMKEKGDIPEGYSVSREKKERFSLILESASTNQTSMYLCATGEQVRGNQPQHFGDGTRLSIL.

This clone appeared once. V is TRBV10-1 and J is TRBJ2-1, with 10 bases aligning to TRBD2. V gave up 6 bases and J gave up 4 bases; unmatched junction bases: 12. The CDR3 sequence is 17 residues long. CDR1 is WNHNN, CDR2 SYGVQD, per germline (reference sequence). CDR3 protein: CASSPEASGGPYNEQFF. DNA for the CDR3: TGCGCCAGCAGCCCCGAGGCTAGCGGGGGACCTTACAATGAGCAGTTCTTC.

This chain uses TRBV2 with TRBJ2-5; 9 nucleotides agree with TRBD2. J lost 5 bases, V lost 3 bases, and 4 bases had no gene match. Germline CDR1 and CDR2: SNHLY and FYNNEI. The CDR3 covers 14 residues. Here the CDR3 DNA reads TGTGCCAGCAGTGAGCGGGGGGGGGTGGAGACCCAGTACTTC. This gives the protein CASSERGGVETQYF.

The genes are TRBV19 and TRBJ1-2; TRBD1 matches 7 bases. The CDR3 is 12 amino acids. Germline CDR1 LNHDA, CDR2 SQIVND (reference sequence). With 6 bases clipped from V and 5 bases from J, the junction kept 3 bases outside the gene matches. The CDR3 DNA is TGTGCCAGTAGCCACAGGGGTTATGGCTACACCTTC. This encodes CASSHRGYGYTF.

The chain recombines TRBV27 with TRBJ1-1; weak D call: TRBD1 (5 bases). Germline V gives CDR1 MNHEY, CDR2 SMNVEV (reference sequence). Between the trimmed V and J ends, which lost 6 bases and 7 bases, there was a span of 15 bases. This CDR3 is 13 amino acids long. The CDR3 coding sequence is TGTGCCAGCAGGGGGGGTAGGGTTCATGAAGCTTTCTTT. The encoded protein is CASRGGRVHEAFF.

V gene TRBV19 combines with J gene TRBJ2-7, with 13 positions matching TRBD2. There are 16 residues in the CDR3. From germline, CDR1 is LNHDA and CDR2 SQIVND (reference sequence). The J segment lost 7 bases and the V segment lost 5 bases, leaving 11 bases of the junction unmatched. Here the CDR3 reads CASSPGTSGTLKEQYF. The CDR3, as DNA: TGTGCCAGTAGTCCTGGGACTAGCGGGACGTTGAAGGAGCAGTACTTC.

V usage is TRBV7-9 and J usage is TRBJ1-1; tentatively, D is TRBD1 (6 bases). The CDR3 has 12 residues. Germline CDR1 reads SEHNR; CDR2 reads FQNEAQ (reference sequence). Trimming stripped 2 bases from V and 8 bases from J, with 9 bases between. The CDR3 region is CASSLTGMEAFF. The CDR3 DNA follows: TGTGCCAGCAGCTTAACAGGGATGGAAGCTTTCTTT. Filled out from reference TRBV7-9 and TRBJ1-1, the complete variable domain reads DTGVSQNPRHKITKRGQNVTFRCDPISEHNRLYWYRQTLGQGPEFLTYFQNEAQLEKSRLLSDRFSAERPKGSFSTLEIQRTEQGDSAMYLCASSLTGMEAFFGQGTRLTVV.

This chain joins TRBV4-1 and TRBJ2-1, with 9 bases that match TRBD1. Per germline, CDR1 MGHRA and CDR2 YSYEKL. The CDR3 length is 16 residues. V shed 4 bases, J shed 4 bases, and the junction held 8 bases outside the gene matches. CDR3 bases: TGCGCCAGCAGCCCCGACAGGGGGAGGCCTTACAATGAGCAGTTCTTC. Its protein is CASSPDRGRPYNEQFF.

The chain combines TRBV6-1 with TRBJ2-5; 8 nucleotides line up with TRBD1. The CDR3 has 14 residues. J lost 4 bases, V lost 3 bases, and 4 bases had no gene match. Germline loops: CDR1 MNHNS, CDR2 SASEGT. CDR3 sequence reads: CASSDGQGGETQYF. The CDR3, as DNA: TGTGCCAGCAGTGACGGACAGGGAGGAGAGACCCAGTACTTC.

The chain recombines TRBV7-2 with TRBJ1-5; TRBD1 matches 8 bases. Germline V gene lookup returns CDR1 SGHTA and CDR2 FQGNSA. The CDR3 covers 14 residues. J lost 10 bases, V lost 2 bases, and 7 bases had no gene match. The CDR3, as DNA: TGTGCCAGCAGCTTATACAGGGGGGGTGGTCCCCAGCATTTT. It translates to CASSLYRGGGPQHF.

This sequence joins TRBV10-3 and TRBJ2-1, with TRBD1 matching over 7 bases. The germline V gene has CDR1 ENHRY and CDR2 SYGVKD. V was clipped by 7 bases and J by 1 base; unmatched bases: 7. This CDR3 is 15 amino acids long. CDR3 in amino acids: CAINEGTVSYNEQFF. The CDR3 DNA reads TGTGCCATCAATGAAGGGACAGTATCCTACAATGAGCAGTTCTTC.

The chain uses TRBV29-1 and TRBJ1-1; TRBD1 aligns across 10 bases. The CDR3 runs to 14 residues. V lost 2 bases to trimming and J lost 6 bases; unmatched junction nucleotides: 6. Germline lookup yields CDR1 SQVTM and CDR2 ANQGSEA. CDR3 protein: CSVERTGGAPEAFF. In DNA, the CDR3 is TGCAGCGTTGAACGGACAGGGGGGGCCCCTGAAGCTTTCTTT. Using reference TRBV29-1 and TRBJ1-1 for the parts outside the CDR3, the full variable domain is SAVISQKPSRDICQRGTSLTIQCQVDSQVTMMFWYRQQPGQSLTLIATANQGSEATYESGFVIDKFPISRPNLTFSTLTVSNMSPEDSSIYLCSVERTGGAPEAFFGQGTRLTVV.